The 16 T cell receptor beta chains below were found in one sample sequenced in a study of radiation and T cells in renal cell carcinoma. TCRdb keeps only in-frame clones here, not all; method: immunoSEQ multiplex PCR. Of roughly 160,000 clones listed, less than 90% are singletons. Time point meaning: blood 4 weeks post-SBRT, at nephrectomy. Treatment denoted: 15 Gy SBRT to primary tumor, nephrectomy 4 weeks later. The specimen comprised blood, sampled from a patient whose treatment included radiotherapy and nephrectomy. The receptors shown here come from a woman aged 45-65 years with renal cell carcinoma.

This chain uses TRBV30 with TRBJ1-2, with a possible D match to TRBD1 (6 bases). The CDR3 consists of 13 residues. CDR1 is GTSNPN and CDR2 is SVGIG in the germline V gene (reference sequence). V shed 0 bases and J shed 8 bases, with 13 bases lying between them. CDR3 residues: CAWSVTGGQGYTF. The CDR3 nucleotides read TGTGCCTGGAGTGTAACGGGGGGCCAGGGCTACACCTTC.

The CDR3 region is CASSFGRPTDTQYF. The DNA for the CDR3 is TGTGCCAGCAGTTTCGGCCGGCCCACAGATACGCAGTATTTT. This chain connects TRBV6-6 to TRBJ2-3; no firm D call. The germline V and J ends were trimmed by 4 bases and 2 bases, with 10 bases remaining between them. The CDR3 runs to 14 residues. The V gene's germline CDR1 is MNHNY and CDR2 SVGAGI (reference sequence).

V and J are TRBV19 and TRBJ2-1; 7 nucleotides align to TRBD2. This CDR3 contains 15 residues. Germline trimming cut 5 bases from V and 4 bases from J; bases unmatched to any gene: 8. Germline CDR1 reads LNHDA; CDR2 reads SQIVND (reference sequence). For the CDR3, the DNA is TGTGCCAGTAGTGCTAGCGGTGGGGCTTACAATGAGCAGTTCTTC. Encoded protein: CASSASGGAYNEQFF.

In its sample, this clone was seen a few times. The J gene is TRBJ1-2, the V gene TRBV10-3; D may be TRBD1 (5 bases). CDR1 and CDR2 from the germline V gene are ENHRY and SYGVKD. The ends were cut back, 7 bases at V and 6 bases at J, with 9 bases in the middle. The CDR3 runs to 11 residues. The CDR3 loop is CAINGGNGYTF. For the CDR3, the DNA is TGTGCCATCAATGGGGGAAATGGCTACACCTTC.

In DNA, the CDR3 is TGTGCCAGCAGCTTAGGGGGGAGTAGGACTGAAGCTTTCTTT. It yields the protein CASSLGGSRTEAFF. This rearrangement joins TRBV7-9 to TRBJ1-1; maybe TRBD1 (5 bases). V was shortened by 1 base and J by 5 bases, with 11 bases between the two germline ends. Germline assignment: CDR1 SEHNR and CDR2 FQNEAQ (reference sequence). The CDR3 runs 14 residues. The whole variable domain, remainder taken from reference TRBV7-9 and TRBJ1-1, is DTGVSQNPRHKITKRGQNVTFRCDPISEHNRLYWYRQTLGQGPEFLTYFQNEAQLEKSRLLSDRFSAERPKGSFSTLEIQRTEQGDSAMYLCASSLGGSRTEAFFGQGTRLTVV.

CDR3 sequence: CASTRGQGSYEQYF. The CDR3 DNA reads TGTGCCAGCACCCGGGGACAGGGTTCCTACGAGCAGTACTTC. This chain joins TRBV6-5 and TRBJ2-7; the match to TRBD1 covers 9 bases. Trimming took 7 bases from V and 1 from J; bases not matched to a gene: 5. CDR1 and CDR2 from the germline V gene are MNHEY and SVGAGI. This CDR3 has 14 amino acids.

V is TRBV28 and J is TRBJ1-1; D possibly corresponds to TRBD1 (5 bases). Trimming removed 3 bases at V and 5 bases at J, with 13 bases between. The CDR3 length is 14 residues. The germline gives CDR1 MDHEN, CDR2 SYDVKM. The DNA of the CDR3 is TGTGCCAGCAGTTTTGAGGGGCTGGGAACTGAAGCTTTCTTT. Translation gives CASSFEGLGTEAFF.

This clone was counted a single time. The V gene is TRBV7-2, the J gene TRBJ1-4; TRBD1 agrees at 7 bases. After removal of 5 bases from V and 6 bases from J, the junction contained 9 bases not matched to a gene. From germline, CDR1 is SGHTA and CDR2 FQGNSA. CDR3 length equals 15 residues. CDR3 coding DNA: TGTGCCAGCAGCCCCCTGACAGGGCGGGATGAAAAACTGTTTTTT. Amino acid sequence: CASSPLTGRDEKLFF.

The chain has TRBV5-1 and TRBJ1-4; no reliable D call. The CDR3 length is 15 residues. With 4 bases removed from V and 8 bases from J, the gap between germline ends came to 18 bases. The germline CDR1 and CDR2 sequences are SGHRS and YFSETQ. The CDR3 here is CASSGTGPRGEKLFF. The CDR3, as DNA: TGCGCCAGCAGCGGCACCGGGCCCCGAGGGGAAAAACTGTTTTTT.

This clone was seen just once. The chain has TRBV7-2 and TRBJ1-2, with no clear D. The length of the CDR3 is 15 residues. V shed 5 bases and J shed 1 base, with 14 bases lying between them. Germline loops: CDR1 SGHTA, CDR2 FQGNSA. The CDR3 DNA sequence: TGTGCCAGCAGCCCGTTTTCGTGGGATAACTATGGCTACACCTTC. Protein sequence: CASSPFSWDNYGYTF.

The chain carries TRBV11-2 and TRBJ1-1; 8 nucleotides match TRBD1. The junction had 11 bases not matched to a gene; V was cut back by 2 bases and J by 6 bases. This CDR3 spans 16 amino acids. Per the germline V gene, CDR1 is SGHAT and CDR2 is FQNNGV. The CDR3 nucleotides read TGTGCCAGCAGCTTAAACGTTCAGGGGGCTGCGGCTGAAGCTTTCTTT. It specifies CASSLNVQGAAAEAFF.

The rearrangement joins TRBV2 to TRBJ2-7; TRBD1 matches 7 bases. Germline CDR1 SNHLY, CDR2 FYNNEI. The junction had 6 bases not matched to a gene; V was cut back by 5 bases and J by 2 bases. The CDR3 is 14 amino acids. The CDR3 is CASSKDRLTYEQYF. The CDR3 nucleotides are TGTGCCAGCAGTAAGGACAGGCTGACCTACGAGCAGTACTTC.

The chain links TRBV30 to TRBJ1-4, with 7 positions matching TRBD1. From germline, CDR1 is GTSNPN and CDR2 SVGIG (reference sequence). Trimming at V came to 7 bases and at J to 0 bases, leaving 14 bases not matched to a gene. This CDR3 region has 17 residues. The CDR3 loop is CASTQGTLPSTNEKLFF. The CDR3 DNA reads TGTGCCTCGACACAGGGGACCCTCCCTTCAACTAATGAAAAACTGTTTTTT. The full variable domain, in which reference TRBV30 and TRBJ1-4 provide the parts outside the CDR3, is SQTIHQWPATLVQPVGSPLSLECTVEGTSNPNLYWYRQAAGRGLQLLFYSVGIGQISSEVPQNLSASRPQDRQFILSSKKLLLSDSGFYLCASTQGTLPSTNEKLFFGSGTQLSVL.

The gene calls are TRBV6-6 and TRBJ1-1; the match to TRBD1 covers 8 bases. The V and J ends lost 4 bases and 4 bases, in that order; junction bases with no gene match: 2. Per the germline V gene, CDR1 is MNHNY and CDR2 is SVGAGI (reference sequence). The CDR3 runs 13 residues. The CDR3: CASSSGGITEAFF. The CDR3 DNA is TGTGCCAGCAGTTCAGGGGGCATCACTGAAGCTTTCTTT.

The rearrangement uses TRBV11-1 and TRBJ1-2, with 10 bases identical to TRBD1. The V gene's germline CDR1 is SGHAT and CDR2 FQDESV (reference sequence). V was clipped by 5 bases and J by 5 bases; unmatched bases: 5. The CDR3 length is 14 residues. The CDR3 reads CASSPTGGSYGYTF. CDR3 DNA sequence: TGTGCCAGCAGCCCGACAGGGGGCTCGTATGGCTACACCTTC.

V usage is TRBV15 and J usage is TRBJ2-7, with 8 bases matching TRBD1. Germline V gene data show CDR1 as LNHNV and CDR2 as YYDKDF (reference sequence). The CDR3 runs to 14 residues. V was pared by 4 bases and J by 3 bases, with 5 bases of the junction left unmatched. The DNA of the CDR3 is TGTGCCACCAGCATAAACAGGGGGAACTACGAGCAGTACTTC. Residues: CATSINRGNYEQYF.